Shown below are 19 T cell receptor beta chains from a single sample sequenced in a study of T cells of healthy individuals. A single record per CDR3 protein comes from TCRdb applying MiXCR to the 5' RACE reads. The profile shows about 96,000 distinct CDR3 sequences, 15% to 20% of them singletons. The receptors derive from a human donor in good health.

The rearrangement uses TRBV10-3 and TRBJ1-4; 7 bases map to TRBD1. This CDR3 comprises 15 residues. Trimming at V came to 8 bases and at J to 0 bases, leaving 6 bases not matched to a gene. The germline gives CDR1 ENHRY, CDR2 SYGVKD. CDR3 sequence reads: CAISTGVATNEKLFF. The CDR3 DNA reads as TGTGCCATCTCAACAGGGGTCGCAACTAATGAAAAACTGTTTTTT.

This clonotype was seen only a few times. J is TRBJ2-3 and V is TRBV5-4, with 7 bases identical to TRBD1. V was clipped by 3 bases and J by 3 bases; unmatched bases: 4. The CDR3 is 14 amino acids. Germline values: CDR1 SGHNT, CDR2 YYREEE (reference sequence). CDR3 region: CASSSGQHTDTQYF. CDR3 in DNA: TGTGCCAGCAGCTCGGGACAGCATACAGATACGCAGTATTTT.

This clonotype appeared a few times. V gene TRBV6-1 combines with J gene TRBJ2-1; 10 bases are shared with TRBD2. CDR1 MNHNS and CDR2 SASEGT come from the germline V gene. V dropped 7 bases and J dropped 2; count of bases not matched to a gene: 5. CDR3 length: 15 residues. CDR3 protein: CASMRTSGAYNEQFF. The CDR3 DNA is TGTGCCAGCATGAGGACTAGCGGAGCCTACAATGAGCAGTTCTTC.

This clonotype was counted a few times. The chain is built from TRBV12-3 or TRBV12-4 and TRBJ2-4; possible D gene TRBD1, 5 bases. Trimming removed 1 base at V and 4 bases at J, with 20 bases between. The CDR3 spans 18 residues. For the CDR3, the DNA is TGTGCCAGCAGTTTAGGGACATATTTCTCCTTGGGGAAAAACATTCAGTACTTC. Residues: CASSLGTYFSLGKNIQYF.

This clonotype was counted only a few times. V is TRBV4-2 and J is TRBJ2-1, with 9 bases that match TRBD2. The CDR3 totals 18 residues. J gave up 1 base and V 1 base, and 8 bases lay outside the gene matches. Germline lookup yields CDR1 LGHNA and CDR2 YNFKEQ. The CDR3 reads CASSQGNGGGASYNEQFF. The CDR3 DNA reads TGTGCCAGCAGCCAAGGTAACGGCGGGGGGGCATCCTACAATGAGCAGTTCTTC.

This clonotype was recorded a few times. V and J are TRBV2 and TRBJ2-1; 14 bases are shared with TRBD2. Germline CDR1 is SNHLY and CDR2 is FYNNEI. Trimming removed 8 bases from V and 9 bases from J; junction bases left unmatched: 6. The CDR3 extends over 14 amino acids. CDR3 DNA: TGTGCCAGCCACGGGACTAGCGGGAGTTTTGAGCAGTTCTTC. Translating it yields CASHGTSGSFEQFF.

The chain links TRBV20-1 to TRBJ1-4; D not resolved. The CDR3 is made up of 12 amino acids. V dropped 4 bases and J dropped 7 bases, with 10 bases sitting between them. Looked up from germline, CDR1 is DFQATT and CDR2 is SNEGSKA (reference sequence). CDR3 sequence: CSATISIEKLFF. The CDR3 DNA reads TGCAGTGCTACCATCTCTATTGAAAAACTGTTTTTT.

For this clonotype: A clone one base away is much larger, so this may be a read error. CDR3 DNA sequence: TGTGTCAGCAGCCTTCTCCCGGCAGGGTTGAGTGAAAAACTGTTTTTT. Its protein product is CVSSLLPAGLSEKLFF. The chain joins TRBV14 to TRBJ1-4, with D maybe TRBD1 (5 bases). CDR1 and CDR2 from the germline V gene are SGHDN and FVKESK. The CDR3 is made up of 16 amino acids.

This clonotype was detected many times. The chain links TRBV28 to TRBJ2-1, with D uncertain. Germline lookup yields CDR1 MDHEN and CDR2 SYDVKM. CDR3 length: 16 residues. Trimming took 5 bases from V and 7 from J, leaving 21 bases between them. The CDR3 nucleotides read TGTGCCAGCAGTCGCCATGACTTGCCCCTTTTGAATGAGCAGTTCTTC. Its protein product is CASSRHDLPLLNEQFF.

The chain joins TRBV10-2 to TRBJ1-5; no reliable D call. Per germline, CDR1 WSHSY and CDR2 SAAADI. Trimming shortened V by 5 bases and J by 2 bases, and 7 bases separated the two germline ends. There are 13 residues in the CDR3. CDR3 sequence: CASSRVGNQPQHF. CDR3 nucleotide sequence: TGCGCCAGCAGTAGAGTGGGCAATCAGCCCCAGCATTTT.

Comment on this clonotype: At one end, the junction sequence differs from germline, possibly due to a read error. CDR3 sequence: CASSLMARRAYEQYF. CDR3 bases: TGTGCCAGTAGTTTGATGGCGCGAAGGGCCTACGAGCAGTACTTC. This sequence joins TRBV12-3 or TRBV12-4 and TRBJ2-7; D is ambiguous. The CDR3 is 15 amino acids.

The chain joins TRBV12-3 or TRBV12-4 to TRBJ2-7; 8 bases agree with TRBD1. The CDR3 is made up of 14 amino acids. Unmatched junction bases numbered 8, after V lost 5 bases and J lost 5 bases. CDR3 sequence reads: CASSLRTGLDEQYF. CDR3 DNA: TGTGCCAGCAGTCTCCGGACAGGGTTGGACGAGCAGTACTTC.

This clonotype was counted ten times or more. This chain links TRBV6-2 or TRBV6-3 with TRBJ1-5; possibly TRBD1 for D (5 bases). Germline V gene data show CDR1 as MNHEY and CDR2 as SVGEGT. CDR3 size: 15 residues. Trimming stripped 8 bases from V and 3 bases from J, with 17 bases between. In DNA form, the CDR3 reads TGTGCCAGCGGACGGGGGACGTCGTACAATCAGCCCCAGCATTTT. Translation gives CASGRGTSYNQPQHF.

The genes are TRBV7-3 and TRBJ2-3; 7 bases map to TRBD2. Germline loops: CDR1 SGHTA, CDR2 FQGTGA. Trimming took 1 base from V and 3 from J; bases not matched to a gene: 4. CDR3 length equals 15 residues. CDR3 DNA: TGTGCCAGCAGCTTAAGGGCCGGGAGGACAGATACGCAGTATTTT. The encoded protein is CASSLRAGRTDTQYF.

This clonotype was seen more than once but under ten times. The J gene is TRBJ2-1, the V gene TRBV5-1; D may match TRBD1 or TRBD2 (5 bases each). Germline-derived CDR1 and CDR2 are SGHRS and YFSETQ. The V gene lost 4 bases and the J gene lost 2 bases, with 13 bases spanning the gap. The CDR3 covers 15 residues. The CDR3 DNA sequence: TGCGCCAGCAGCCGAGACGGGGACGCCTACAATGAGCAGTTCTTC. Encoded protein: CASSRDGDAYNEQFF.

This clonotype was picked up many times. The chain links TRBV12-3 or TRBV12-4 to TRBJ2-3, with D tentatively TRBD1 (6 bases). The CDR3 covers 17 residues. V was shortened by 3 bases and J by 2 bases, with 18 bases between the two germline ends. CDR3 DNA: TGTGCCAGCAGTTTTCCCCATCTGGACAGCAACACAGATACGCAGTATTTT. Translated: CASSFPHLDSNTDTQYF.

Ten or more counts support this clonotype. The J gene is TRBJ2-1, the V gene TRBV29-1, with 7 nucleotides matching TRBD2. Germline V gene data show CDR1 as SQVTM and CDR2 as ANQGSEA. This CDR3 contains 16 residues. V lost 4 bases, J lost 8 bases, and 17 bases stayed unmatched. The CDR3 nucleotides read TGCAGCGTTGGTAGACGTTGGGGGGAGGGCCACGATGAGCAGTTCTTC. Its protein product is CSVGRRWGEGHDEQFF.

The rearrangement uses TRBV7-9 and TRBJ1-5; 7 nucleotides match TRBD1. CDR3 size: 14 residues. Germline V gives CDR1 SEHNR, CDR2 FQNEAQ (reference sequence). V was pared by 4 bases and J by 4 bases, with 4 bases of the junction left unmatched. The CDR3 reads CASSWGTENQPQHF. Here the CDR3 DNA reads TGTGCCAGCAGCTGGGGGACAGAAAATCAGCCCCAGCATTTT.

This clonotype was seen more than once but under ten times. The chain uses TRBV5-1 and TRBJ2-1, with 7 bases identical to TRBD1. CDR1 SGHRS and CDR2 YFSETQ come from the germline V gene. The CDR3 has 15 amino acids. The trim removed 4 bases at V and 3 bases at J, leaving 7 bases unmatched. The CDR3: CASSMYRDSYNEQFF. In DNA form, the CDR3 reads TGCGCCAGCAGCATGTACCGGGACAGCTACAATGAGCAGTTCTTC.